These 23 T cell receptor beta chains share one sample of origin, sequenced in a study of cytomegalovirus exposure and HLA in healthy donors. The PCR was carried out with 60 Vbeta primers and 13 Jbeta primers. The protocol was immunoSEQ multiplex PCR, while the TCRdb copy is restricted to in-frame clones and leaves out a portion. The sample holds over 200,000 clones; around 73% are singletons and the top ten take less than 4.5%. Specimen: PBMCs. These receptors all stem from a male donor in good health and CMV-seronegative.

This rearrangement joins TRBV6-5 to TRBJ2-3; weak D call: TRBD1 (5 bases). Germline assignment: CDR1 MNHEY and CDR2 SVGAGI. The CDR3 covers 14 residues. V was cut by 5 bases and J by 0 bases, with 9 bases left in between. CDR3 loop: CASSTQVSTDTQYF. The DNA for the CDR3 is TGTGCCAGCAGTACACAGGTGAGCACAGATACGCAGTATTTT.

This clone was seen only a few times. The J gene is TRBJ1-1, the V gene TRBV6-5; 7 nucleotides align to TRBD1. V dropped 5 bases and J dropped 10; count of bases not matched to a gene: 10. This CDR3 is built from 13 residues. Germline CDR1 is MNHEY and CDR2 is SVGAGI. The CDR3 DNA follows: TGTGCCAGCAGTACGGACAGGACCGGAGGAGCTTTCTTT. Translating it yields CASSTDRTGGAFF.

In the case of this clone: Other DNA sequences in the same sample also yield this CDR3. The rearrangement uses TRBV6-5 and TRBJ2-3, with D possibly matching TRBD2 (6 bases). The V end was cut by 6 bases, the J end by 0 bases, with 7 bases between. The CDR3 runs 13 residues. Germline V lookup: CDR1 MNHEY, CDR2 SVGAGI. This chain's CDR3 is CASSRGSTDTQYF. The DNA for the CDR3 is TGTGCCAGCAGCCGGGGGAGCACAGATACGCAGTATTTT.

J is TRBJ1-1 and V is TRBV9, with 10 bases matching TRBD1. The germline CDR1 and CDR2 sequences are SGDLS and YYNGEE. Trimming cost V 3 bases and J 3 bases; bases outside gene matches: 14. The CDR3 loop spans 18 amino acids. The CDR3 region is CASSESTDRGILDTEAFF. For the CDR3, the DNA is TGTGCCAGCAGCGAAAGCACGGACAGGGGGATTCTGGACACTGAAGCTTTCTTT.

As for this clone: One junction end disagrees with the germline gene, perhaps due to a read error. Other DNA sequences of this sample code for an identical CDR3. The rearrangement uses TRBV15 and TRBJ2-1; 12 positions agree with TRBD2. CDR1 and CDR2 (germline): LNHNV, YYDKDF (reference sequence). The CDR3 runs to 18 residues. The DNA for the CDR3 is TGTGCTACCAGCAGAGATATGACTAGCGGGAGCAAGTACAATGAGCAGTTCTTC. Translating it yields CATSRDMTSGSKYNEQFF.

The chain couples TRBV28 to TRBJ2-4; D gene ambiguous. Per germline, CDR1 MDHEN and CDR2 SYDVKM. The CDR3 consists of 13 residues. V lost 6 bases, J lost 6 bases, and 12 bases lay in between. The CDR3 nucleotides read TGTGCCAGCAGCCCTATAGGCGGAAACATTCAGTACTTC. Protein product: CASSPIGGNIQYF.

This clone was detected only once. The V gene is TRBV5-1, the J gene TRBJ2-3; 9 positions agree with TRBD1. The CDR3 covers 17 residues. V trimming: 4 bases; J trimming: 3 bases; junction bases outside the gene matches: 12. Germline assignment: CDR1 SGHRS and CDR2 YFSETQ. The CDR3 loop reads CASSTGQGLTETDTQYF. The CDR3 nucleotides read TGCGCCAGCAGCACGGGACAGGGCTTGACTGAGACAGATACGCAGTATTTT.

The V gene is TRBV14, the J gene TRBJ1-5; 11 bases agree with TRBD1. In germline, CDR1 is SGHDN, CDR2 FVKESK. The CDR3 spans 17 residues. Trimming at V came to 4 bases and at J to 6 bases, leaving 11 bases not matched to a gene. The CDR3 DNA is TGTGCCAGCAGCCGAGGACAGGGGGCGCATTCAGGTCAGCCCCAGCATTTT. Translation gives CASSRGQGAHSGQPQHF.

V usage is TRBV12-5 and J usage is TRBJ2-4; 7 nucleotides align to TRBD2. The V and J ends lost 1 base and 6 bases, in that order; junction bases with no gene match: 12. The CDR3 is 17 amino acids. Germline assignment: CDR1 LGHNT and CDR2 FRNRAP. This chain's CDR3 is CASGLAHLAAGGNIQYF. Written as DNA, the CDR3 is TGTGCTAGTGGTTTGGCCCACCTAGCGGCCGGGGGAAACATTCAGTACTTC.

This clone has more than one count but fewer than ten. The rearrangement uses TRBV10-2 and TRBJ1-3; a weak D match, TRBD1 (6 bases). The V gene's germline CDR1 is WSHSY and CDR2 SAAADI. This CDR3 has 17 amino acids. V lost 3 bases and J lost 0, with 15 bases in between. CDR3 sequence reads: CASSESPGTPSGNTIYF. The CDR3 coding sequence is TGCGCCAGCAGTGAATCCCCCGGGACACCCTCTGGAAACACCATATATTTT.

The chain employs TRBV7-6 and TRBJ2-7, with D possibly TRBD1 on 6 matching bases. The CDR3 is made up of 15 amino acids. V lost 2 bases, J lost 6 bases, and 17 bases lay in between. Looked up from germline, CDR1 is SGHVS and CDR2 is FNYEAQ. The DNA of the CDR3 is TGTGCCAGCAGCTTATCCCAAGGGGGTACGGGCGAGCAGTACTTC. It translates to CASSLSQGGTGEQYF.

The chain recombines TRBV5-6 with TRBJ2-3; 9 bases fit TRBD2. V lost 4 bases and J lost 6; bases outside the gene matches: 9. Germline CDR1 is SGHDT and CDR2 is YYEEEE. The CDR3 is made up of 15 amino acids. The CDR3 DNA is TGTGCCAGCAGCCTCCCGGGGCGGGGGGGGGATACGCAGTATTTT. Its translation is CASSLPGRGGDTQYF.

The J gene is TRBJ1-1, the V gene TRBV6-1, with D possibly being TRBD1 (5 bases). Germline CDR1 is MNHNS and CDR2 is SASEGT. V lost 10 bases to trimming and J lost 5 bases, with 11 bases between them. The CDR3 runs 11 residues. The DNA of the CDR3 is TGTGCCACCCGGGGGAATACTGAAGCTTTCTTT. Translated, it gives CATRGNTEAFF.

The chain recombines TRBV5-4 with TRBJ1-2; D might be TRBD1 (5 bases). The germline CDR1 and CDR2 sequences are SGHNT and YYREEE (reference sequence). The CDR3 spans 14 residues. V lost 4 bases and J 5 bases, leaving 15 bases between the germline ends. The CDR3: CASSATGGVYGYTF. DNA of the CDR3: TGTGCCAGCAGCGCCACCGGGGGGGTTTATGGCTACACCTTC.

V gene TRBV7-8 combines with J gene TRBJ2-7; 12 bases are shared with TRBD2. This CDR3 contains 16 residues. CDR1 and CDR2 from the germline V gene are SGHVS and FQNEAQ. V shed 6 bases and J 2 bases; nucleotides not matched to a gene: 8. CDR3 DNA: TGTGCCAGCAGTAAGACTAGCGGGAGCCCGACCTACGAGCAGTACTTC. This gives the protein CASSKTSGSPTYEQYF.

This clone was seen once. The chain is built from TRBV15 and TRBJ2-5, with D perhaps matching TRBD1 (5 bases). Judging by the DNA end, TRBJ2-7 fits better; the J call may be wrong. The CDR3 length is 15 residues. Germline loops: CDR1 LNHNV, CDR2 YYDKDF (reference sequence). The CDR3 nucleotides are TGTGCCACCAGCAGAGATTCGCAGGGAACCTACGAGCAGTACTTC. It encodes CATSRDSQGTYEQYF.

This rearrangement joins TRBV4-1 to TRBJ2-2; 12 bases align to TRBD2. J lost 4 bases, V lost 4 bases, and 4 bases had no gene match. This CDR3 is built from 16 residues. Germline CDR1 reads MGHRA; CDR2 reads YSYEKL. CDR3 in DNA: TGCGCCAGCAGCCCGGGACTAGCGGGTTTCACCGGGGAGCTGTTTTTT. Residues: CASSPGLAGFTGELFF.

This chain joins TRBV6-5 and TRBJ2-7; D possibly corresponds to TRBD2 (5 bases). The CDR3 length is 13 residues. Germline V gene sequence: CDR1 MNHEY, CDR2 SVGAGI. Deletions cut 7 bases from V and 6 bases from J, with 16 bases between. The CDR3 protein is CASTFGIGGEQYF. CDR3 in DNA: TGTGCCAGCACCTTCGGTATAGGAGGCGAGCAGTACTTC.

In its sample, this clone was seen many times. The chain links TRBV5-1 to TRBJ2-7; 7 bases match TRBD1. The ends lost 2 bases at V and 5 bases at J; junction bases unmatched: 7. Per germline, CDR1 SGHRS and CDR2 YFSETQ. This CDR3 spans 14 amino acids. For the CDR3, the DNA is TGCGCCAGCAGCTTAGGACAGGTGGACCACGAGCAGTACTTC. It specifies CASSLGQVDHEQYF.

The J gene is TRBJ1-3, the V gene TRBV5-1; D remains unclear. Germline CDR1 reads SGHRS; CDR2 reads YFSETQ. The CDR3 consists of 16 residues. V was clipped by 5 bases and J by 0 bases, with 15 bases between them. The CDR3 nucleotides read TGCGCCAGCAGTATTAGAGGGAGAAACTCTGGAAACACCATATATTTT. It encodes CASSIRGRNSGNTIYF.

This sequence joins TRBV19 and TRBJ1-1; weak D call: TRBD1 (5 bases). Germline V gives CDR1 LNHDA, CDR2 SQIVND (reference sequence). The germline V and J ends were trimmed by 6 bases and 4 bases, with 9 bases remaining between them. The CDR3 sequence is 12 residues long. As DNA, the CDR3 is TGTGCCAGTAGAACCACAGGCACTGAAGCTTTCTTT. Its protein is CASRTTGTEAFF.

This clone was seen more than once but under ten times. This chain joins TRBV6-4 and TRBJ2-7, with D possibly TRBD1 on 5 matching bases. Trimming removed 4 bases from V and 0 bases from J, with 13 bases in between. The CDR3 consists of 15 residues. In germline, CDR1 is MRHNA, CDR2 SNTAGT. DNA of the CDR3: TGTGCCAGCAGTGTGGACACAACTCACTCCTACGAGCAGTACTTC. Amino acids: CASSVDTTHSYEQYF.

The V call is TRBV15, the J call TRBJ2-1, with TRBD1 matching 10 bases. The CDR3 length is 14 residues. The germline V gene has CDR1 LNHNV and CDR2 YYDKDF (reference sequence). The ends lost 9 bases at V and 4 bases at J; junction bases unmatched: 6. CDR3 coding DNA: TGTGCCACTAACCCGGGACAGGGGTACAATGAGCAGTTCTTC. Translation: CATNPGQGYNEQFF.